What follows are 5 T cell receptor beta chains derived from one specimen sequenced in a study of early stage breast cancer tumors. Generated by immunoSEQ multiplex PCR, the TCRdb table keeps only in-frame clones and is missing some. The repertoire consists of nearly 70,000 clones, with 80% occurring once and the leading ten covering approximately 4.5%. The sample consisted of blood. The source is a person aged 35 to 50 with breast cancer.

This clone has only a few counts. V and J are TRBV29-1 and TRBJ2-1; unclear D gene. CDR1 and CDR2 (germline): SQVTM, ANQGSEA. The CDR3 runs 10 residues. The V gene lost 6 bases and the J gene lost 4 bases, with 4 bases spanning the gap. In DNA, the CDR3 is TGCAGCGTGGGATACAATGAGCAGTTCTTC. This codes for CSVGYNEQFF.

The chain couples TRBV5-1 to TRBJ2-3; 9 bases are shared with TRBD1. CDR1 and CDR2 (germline): SGHRS, YFSETQ. V lost 0 bases, J lost 4 bases, and 3 bases stayed unmatched. This CDR3 is 15 amino acids long. The CDR3: CASSLGGQGSDTQYF. The CDR3 nucleotides read TGCGCCAGCAGCTTGGGGGGACAGGGCTCAGATACGCAGTATTTT.

This clone has a single count. CDR3: CASSVGTAGDTQYF. DNA for the CDR3: TGTGCCAGCAGCGTCGGGACTGCCGGAGATACGCAGTATTTT. The rearrangement links TRBV9 to TRBJ2-3; the D gene is possibly TRBD2 (6 bases). Trimming removed 2 bases at V and 5 bases at J, with 12 bases between. Germline values: CDR1 SGDLS, CDR2 YYNGEE. This CDR3 is built from 14 residues.

The CDR3 sequence: CASSVARAGGELFF. The CDR3, as DNA: TGTGCCAGCAGCGTAGCAAGAGCGGGTGGGGAGCTGTTTTTT. This chain connects TRBV9 to TRBJ2-2, with TRBD2 as a possible D gene (6 bases). Deletions cut 0 bases from V and 8 bases from J, with 11 bases between. Germline CDR1 reads SGDLS; CDR2 reads YYNGEE. This CDR3 is built from 14 residues.

The chain has TRBV13 and TRBJ2-1, with 8 bases aligning to TRBD2. This CDR3 region has 14 residues. CDR1 is PRHDT and CDR2 is FYEKMQ in the germline V gene (reference sequence). After removal of 4 bases from V and 5 bases from J, the junction contained 4 bases not matched to a gene. CDR3 DNA: TGTGCCAGCAGCTACGGGACTAGTCACAATGAGCAGTTCTTC. Its protein product is CASSYGTSHNEQFF.